This T cell receptor beta chain originates from a study of cytomegalovirus exposure and HLA in healthy donors. Study-level results: For presence/absence analyses, sequencing depth was assumed to be roughly uniform across donors. Later analysis identified about 17,000 TCR beta sequences associated with HLA alleles, using a false discovery rate threshold of 0.05.

Turning to this clone: What it binds is unknown.

PCR was performed using 60 Vbeta and 13 Jbeta primers. The table came from immunoSEQ multiplex PCR; TCRdb's copy has only in-frame clones and leaves some out. The repertoire has some 140,000 clones, around 77% of them found once; the top ten carry more than 0.85%. V was clipped by 4 bases and J by 3 bases, with 9 bases between them. Per germline, CDR1 ENHRY and CDR2 SYGVKD. The CDR3 spans 13 residues. The chain couples TRBV10-3 to TRBJ1-2, with a weak D call TRBD1 (6 bases). Sequencing used PBMCs. The origin of this receptor is a man aged 18 to 30 in good health and CMV-seronegative. DNA of the CDR3: TGTGCCATCAGTGGGGACAACCACTATGGCTACACCTTC. This sequence encodes CAISGDNHYGYTF.